Listed here are 5 T cell receptor beta chains from one sample, sequenced in a study of blood T cell repertoires in COVID-19. Generated by immunoSEQ multiplex PCR, the TCRdb table keeps only in-frame clones and is missing some. Seen here are hundreds of thousands of clones, 70% to 90% observed once, and the top ten hold around 0.89%. Sequencing was done on a sample of peripheral blood. The receptors originated from a man aged 35-49 years with acute or convalescent COVID-19.

This chain uses TRBV6-5 with TRBJ2-7; D is unclear. In germline, CDR1 is MNHEY, CDR2 SVGAGI. V shed 0 bases and J shed 0 bases, with 9 bases lying between them. This CDR3 spans 15 amino acids. Written as DNA, the CDR3 is TGTGCCAGCAGTTACTCGTCCGCTAGCTCCTACGAGCAGTACTTC. It specifies CASSYSSASSYEQYF.

The V and J genes are TRBV5-6 and TRBJ1-1; D may be TRBD1 (5 bases). The germline V and J ends were trimmed by 4 bases and 4 bases, with 17 bases remaining between them. Germline V gene sequence: CDR1 SGHDT, CDR2 YYEEEE. This CDR3 is built from 15 residues. The CDR3, as DNA: TGTGCCAGCAGCGTCCTCAGGGAGGAGTTCACTGAAGCTTTCTTT. It encodes CASSVLREEFTEAFF.

The chain couples TRBV5-6 to TRBJ1-2; TRBD1 matches at 7 bases. J gave up 2 bases and V 4 bases, and 8 bases lay outside the gene matches. This CDR3 has 15 residues. The germline V gene has CDR1 SGHDT and CDR2 YYEEEE. DNA of the CDR3: TGTGCCAGCAGCGGGGGACAGTTAGTAAACTATGGCTACACCTTC. Amino acid sequence: CASSGGQLVNYGYTF.

V gene TRBV6-5 combines with J gene TRBJ1-3; 8 positions match TRBD1. The germline CDR1 and CDR2 sequences are MNHEY and SVGAGI. CDR3 size: 16 residues. J gave up 2 bases and V 4 bases, and 7 bases lay outside the gene matches. In DNA form, the CDR3 reads TGTGCCAGCAGTTTCTCTCAACAGGGGGCTGGAAACACCATATATTTT. Encoded protein: CASSFSQQGAGNTIYF.

The rearrangement links TRBV27 to TRBJ1-4; D perhaps matches TRBD1 (6 bases). Germline lookup yields CDR1 MNHEY and CDR2 SMNVEV (reference sequence). Deletions cut 6 bases from V and 7 bases from J, with 15 bases between. This CDR3 comprises 14 residues. CDR3 nucleotide sequence: TGTGCCAGCAGGCAGGGGAGATCGGGTGAAAAACTGTTTTTT. Amino acids: CASRQGRSGEKLFF.